This is a list of T cell receptor beta chains from one sample in a study of early T cells in non-severe SARS-CoV-2 infection. A single record per CDR3 protein comes from TCRdb applying MiXCR to the 5' RACE reads. The data show some 51,000 distinct CDR3 sequences, with under 15% seen just once and more than 8.5% held by the top ten. The material was whole blood, obtained at baseline. Source of these receptors: an adult who was a healthcare worker with PCR-confirmed SARS-CoV-2 infection or an uninfected control (not recorded which). Each CDR3 is given with its conserved first and last residue. A D gene is named only where the DNA matches it firmly. Size is omitted from some rows. Given values are once, few, many or a class for expanded clones.

>TRBJ2-1|.|TRBV2|.
TGTGCCAGCGCCTTGGACTTACTCTACAATGAGCAGTTCTTC
CASALDLLYNEQFF
>TRBJ2-7|once|TRBV7-8|.
TGTGCCAGCAGCCGTCAGACCTACGAGCAGTACTTC
CASSRQTYEQYF
>TRBJ1-1|.|TRBV5-1|.
TGCGCCAGCAGCTGGGAGGTACGGAACACTGAAGCTTTCTTT
CASSWEVRNTEAFF
>TRBJ2-7|many|TRBV12-5|.
TGTGCTACCCCGACCTACGAGCAGTACTTC
CATPTYEQYF
>TRBJ2-7|.|TRBV6-5|TRBD1
TGTGCCAGCAGCCCGGGACAGTCTTTCTACGAGCAGTACTTC
CASSPGQSFYEQYF
>TRBJ2-5|.|TRBV6-5|.
TGTGCCAGCAGTTTCAGGGACAAAGAGACCCAGTACTTC
CASSFRDKETQYF
>TRBJ2-4|few|TRBV3-1|.
TGTGCCAGCAGCCAATCCGGGGGCCGGACCAAAAACATTCAGTACTTC
CASSQSGGRTKNIQYF
>TRBJ1-5|many|TRBV7-6|.
TGTGCCAGCAGCGCACAGGGTACATATAGCAATCAGCCCCAGCATTTT
CASSAQGTYSNQPQHF
>TRBJ1-1|.|TRBV12-3/TRBV12-4|.
TGTGCCAGCAGTTTCAGTGAAGCTTTCTTT
CASSFSEAFF
>TRBJ2-1|.|TRBV27|TRBD2
TGTGCCAGCAGTCTGACTAGCGGGAGGAGCGATGAGCAGTTCTTC
CASSLTSGRSDEQFF
>TRBJ1-1|few|TRBV18|.
TGTGCCAGCTCACCAAGGGGGAGCACTGAAGCTTTCTTT
CASSPRGSTEAFF
>TRBJ2-7|.|TRBV7-2|TRBD2
TGTGCCAGCAGCTTTCCCACCATGGCGGGAGGGTCTCAGTACGAGCAGTACTTC
CASSFPTMAGGSQYEQYF
>TRBJ2-3|many|TRBV12-3/TRBV12-4|TRBD2
TGTGCCAGCAGTCCTAGCGGGAGTGGCACAGATACGCAGTATTTT
CASSPSGSGTDTQYF
>TRBJ2-3|.|TRBV7-7|.
TGTGCCAGCAGCTTCATGACGAGTTCAGATACGCAGTATTTT
CASSFMTSSDTQYF
>TRBJ2-3|.|TRBV27|.
TGTGCCAGCAGTTTTATCAGGGACACGCAGTATTTT
CASSFIRDTQYF
>TRBJ2-7|few|TRBV20-1|.
TGCAGTGCTAGAGCCCCGGGACAAATGGAAGAGCAGTACTTC
CSARAPGQMEEQYF
>TRBJ1-5|many|TRBV4-2|TRBD1
TGTGCCAGCAGCCACGGACAGGGGAGGAGCAATCAGCCCCAGCATTTT
CASSHGQGRSNQPQHF
>TRBJ2-1|.|TRBV11-2|.
TGTGCCAGCAGTCAAACAGGTCACAATGAGCAGTTCTTC
CASSQTGHNEQFF
>TRBJ2-7|.|TRBV6-1|TRBD1
TGTGCCAGCAGAATCGACAGGGGTAGGGAGCAGTACTTC
CASRIDRGREQYF
>TRBJ2-7|.|TRBV20-1|.
TGCAGTGCCTCGACGCGGCGGCAGACCTACGAGCAGTACTTC
CSASTRRQTYEQYF
>TRBJ1-1|few|TRBV6-4|.
TGTGCCAGCAGTCTAAAAGAGGGGGACACTGAAGCTTTCTTT
CASSLKEGDTEAFF
>TRBJ2-1|.|TRBV6-1|.
TGTGCCAGCACTCTAAACAATGAGCAGTTCTTC
CASTLNNEQFF
>TRBJ2-7|few|TRBV6-1|.
TGTGCCAGCAGAGAAGGGACCTCCATCTACGAGCAGTACTTC
CASREGTSIYEQYF
>TRBJ2-1|many|TRBV18|.
TGTGCCAGCTCACCGGAGGGGGACTCCTACAATGAGCAGTTCTTC
CASSPEGDSYNEQFF
>TRBJ2-7|.|TRBV12-3/TRBV12-4|.
TGTGCCAGCAGTGAGGGTGCAGCTCCCTCGGACGAGCAGTACTTC
CASSEGAAPSDEQYF
>TRBJ1-4|few|TRBV4-2|.
TGTGCCAGCAGCCAAGATCCACGGGAGACGAATGAAAAACTGTTTTTT
CASSQDPRETNEKLFF
>TRBJ1-6|few|TRBV18|TRBD1
TGTGCCAGCTCACCGACAGGGGGTCATTCACCCCTCCACTTT
CASSPTGGHSPLHF
>TRBJ2-7|few|TRBV7-2|.
TGTGCCAGCAGCTTTCGGTCTAGCAGATACGAGCAGTACTTC
CASSFRSSRYEQYF
>TRBJ1-1|.|TRBV6-1|.
TGTGCCAGCAGTGTGGTCATCGGGGAGACTGAAGCTTTCTTT
CASSVVIGETEAFF
>TRBJ2-1|many|TRBV2|.
TGTGCCAGCGTTTCCGGGACGAGCAATGAGCAGTTCTTC
CASVSGTSNEQFF
>TRBJ2-7|.|TRBV12-3/TRBV12-4|TRBD1
TGTGCCAGCAGTACCCGGGACAGGGGTTGGCAGTACTTC
CASSTRDRGWQYF